This TCR beta chain was sequenced in a study of response to subunit inactivated influenza vaccine. Using its own MiXCR run on the RT-PCR reads, TCRdb lists one record per CDR3 protein. Here the sample spans about 830,000 distinct CDR3 sequences, under 20% being singletons. This CDR3 comprises 14 residues. Germline V gene lookup returns CDR1 SQVTM and CDR2 ANQGSEA. General study findings and limits: Few additional T cells are recruited per seasonal influenza vaccination, authors suggested.

As regards this clonotype: What it binds is not known. The germline gene is not matched at one end of the junction; a read error may be the cause.

The origin of this receptor is a man aged 45 to 65 who received an inactivated influenza vaccine. V and J are TRBV29-1 and TRBJ2-1; 9 bases align to TRBD1. This material consisted of PBMCs from blood, taken around 5 days after vaccination. The CDR3 region is CGVSRDRDSGEQFF. The CDR3, as DNA: TGCGGCGTCAGCCGGGACAGGGATTCCGGTGAGCAGTTCTTC.